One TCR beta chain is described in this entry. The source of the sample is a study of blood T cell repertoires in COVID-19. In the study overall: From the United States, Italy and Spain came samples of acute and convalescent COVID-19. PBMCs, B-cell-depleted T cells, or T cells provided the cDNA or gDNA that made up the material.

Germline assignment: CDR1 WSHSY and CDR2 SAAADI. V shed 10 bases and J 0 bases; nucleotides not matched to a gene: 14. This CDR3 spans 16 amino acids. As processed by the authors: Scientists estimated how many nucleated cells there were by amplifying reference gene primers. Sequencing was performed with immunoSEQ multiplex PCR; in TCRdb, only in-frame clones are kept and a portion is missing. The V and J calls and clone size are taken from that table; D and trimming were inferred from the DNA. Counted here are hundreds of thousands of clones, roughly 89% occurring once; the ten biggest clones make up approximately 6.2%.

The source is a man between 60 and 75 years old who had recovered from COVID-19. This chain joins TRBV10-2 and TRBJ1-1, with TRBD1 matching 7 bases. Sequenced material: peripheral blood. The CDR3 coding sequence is TGCGCCACTAGCCCCCGGGACAGAAGTATGAACACTGAAGCTTTCTTT. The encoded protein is CATSPRDRSMNTEAFF.